This passage covers 9 T cell receptor beta chains from one sample sequenced in a study of blood T cell repertoires in COVID-19. The table came from immunoSEQ multiplex PCR; TCRdb's copy has only in-frame clones and leaves some out. The data contain under 200,000 clones, around four fifths of them singletons. The sequenced sample consisted of peripheral blood. The origin of the receptors is a man younger than 45 with active or convalescent COVID-19.

This rearrangement joins TRBV15 to TRBJ1-1; D may be TRBD1 (5 bases). The V and J ends lost 5 bases and 6 bases respectively, with 19 bases between them. The CDR3 is made up of 15 amino acids. Germline-derived CDR1 and CDR2 are LNHNV and YYDKDF (reference sequence). The CDR3 reads CATSVPSGVGAEAFF. Here the CDR3 DNA reads TGTGCCACCAGCGTCCCGAGTGGGGTAGGGGCTGAAGCTTTCTTT.

This sequence joins TRBV12-3 or TRBV12-4 and TRBJ2-5; 10 bases are shared with TRBD1. The CDR3 extends over 13 amino acids. Trimming took 6 bases from V and 5 from J; bases not matched to a gene: 3. The DNA for the CDR3 is TGTGCCAGCAGGACAGGGGGCCGGGAGACCCAGTACTTC. It encodes CASRTGGRETQYF.

This clone was found a few times. The V gene is TRBV10-3, the J gene TRBJ2-2, with a possible D match to TRBD2 (6 bases). V lost 6 bases to trimming and J lost 0 bases, with 11 bases between them. This CDR3 has 15 amino acids. Per germline, CDR1 ENHRY and CDR2 SYGVKD. Here the CDR3 reads CAIRDSGSNTGELFF. The CDR3 nucleotides are TGTGCCATCAGAGATAGCGGATCGAACACCGGGGAGCTGTTTTTT.

The chain couples TRBV7-2 to TRBJ1-1; D uncertain. Germline CDR1 is SGHTA and CDR2 is FQGNSA. The CDR3 loop spans 15 amino acids. V lost 2 bases, J lost 5 bases, and 15 bases lay in between. This CDR3 reads CASSLPDGRGTEAFF. CDR3 nucleotide sequence: TGTGCCAGCAGCTTACCGGACGGAAGAGGGACTGAAGCTTTCTTT.

V gene TRBV11-2 combines with J gene TRBJ2-2, with D perhaps matching TRBD2 (6 bases). The V end was cut by 6 bases, the J end by 4 bases, with 15 bases between. Germline CDR1 SGHAT, CDR2 FQNNGV. The CDR3 has 15 amino acids. Here the CDR3 DNA reads TGTGCCAGCAGAGAAGGACGGGGAGGCACCGGGGAGCTGTTTTTT. This encodes CASREGRGGTGELFF.

The chain couples TRBV4-1 to TRBJ2-2; D is possibly TRBD1 (5 bases). The germline V and J ends were trimmed by 0 bases and 6 bases, with 8 bases remaining between them. Germline V gives CDR1 MGHRA, CDR2 YSYEKL. The CDR3 has 14 amino acids. The DNA of the CDR3 is TGCGCCAGCAGCCAAGATGTAGGGGCCGGGGAGCTGTTTTTT. It encodes CASSQDVGAGELFF.

The genes are TRBV7-9 and TRBJ2-5, with D possibly matching TRBD2 (6 bases). The CDR3 is 14 residues long. V lost 0 bases and J 4 bases, leaving 9 bases between the germline ends. Per the germline V gene, CDR1 is SEHNR and CDR2 is FQNEAQ (reference sequence). DNA for the CDR3: TGTGCCAGCAGCTTAGCGGACGGGGGAGAGACCCAGTACTTC. Translating gives CASSLADGGETQYF. The full variable domain, completed using reference TRBV7-9 and TRBJ2-5, is DTGVSQNPRHKITKRGQNVTFRCDPISEHNRLYWYRQTLGQGPEFLTYFQNEAQLEKSRLLSDRFSAERPKGSFSTLEIQRTEQGDSAMYLCASSLADGGETQYFGPGTRLLVL.

This chain uses TRBV15 with TRBJ2-1, with 8 bases lining up with TRBD1. CDR1 and CDR2 (germline): LNHNV, YYDKDF (reference sequence). The junction had 13 bases not matched to a gene; V was cut back by 0 bases and J by 6 bases. The CDR3 runs 18 residues. The CDR3 region has the DNA TGTGCCACCAGCAGAGATGTGCGCTCGGGGACAGGAGGCAATGAGCAGTTCTTC. Amino acids: CATSRDVRSGTGGNEQFF.

The rearrangement links TRBV7-2 to TRBJ1-3; 8 bases line up with TRBD1. Germline CDR1 is SGHTA and CDR2 is FQGNSA. CDR3 length: 19 amino acids. J gave up 0 bases and V 5 bases, and 15 bases lay outside the gene matches. The CDR3 protein is CASSHEETQGVLSGNTIYF. The CDR3, as DNA: TGTGCCAGCAGCCACGAGGAAACACAGGGGGTCCTCTCTGGAAACACCATATATTTT.